This T cell receptor beta chain was sequenced in a study of early T cells in non-severe SARS-CoV-2 infection. Study summary: The chains were unpaired, and the sequenced material was bulk RNA from unsorted whole blood.

Individually, cDNA molecules had unique molecular identifiers attached to them. TCRdb re-analysed the 5' RACE reads in MiXCR, keeping a single row per CDR3 protein. The repertoire holds nearly 70,000 distinct CDR3 sequences, with approximately 4.6% as singletons. This clonotype was counted at least ten times. Its antigen is currently unknown. General observations from the study: Clonotype matching in VDJdb favored anti-spike CD8 responses and did not capture private and CD4 specificities.

V was trimmed by 8 bases and J by 6 bases, leaving 14 bases between them. Germline V lookup: CDR1 MNHEY, CDR2 SMNVEV (reference sequence). CDR3 length equals 14 residues. The receptor's source is an adult who was a healthcare worker with PCR-confirmed SARS-CoV-2 infection or an uninfected control (not recorded which). The donor label of this sample is uncertain. This chain joins TRBV27 and TRBJ2-6; no clear D. The input for sequencing was whole blood, taken at baseline. The CDR3 region is CASGEQQQANVLTF. The CDR3 nucleotides read TGTGCCAGCGGAGAACAGCAGCAGGCCAACGTCCTGACTTTC.